This T cell receptor (beta chain) was retrieved from a study of OX40 agonist ivuxolimab in advanced cancers. Study in general: Ivuxolimab was delivered to patients intravenously every 2 weeks at doses spanning 0.01 to 10 mg/kg. Study-wide results and caveats: Among T cells, CD8+ cells averaged more expanded clones than CD4+ cells. Antigen targets of the expanded peripheral T cells went undetermined.

Repertoires were generated with immunoSEQ multiplex PCR, while TCRdb's copy carries only in-frame clones and drops some. Here the sample spans under 20,000 clones, approximately 86% being singletons. Turning to this clone: Antigen unknown.

The origin of this receptor is an adult with an advanced solid tumor such as melanoma, head and neck, liver or kidney cancer. The sample consisted of CD4+ or CD8+ T cells sorted from blood, taken in a trial of the OX40 agonist ivuxolimab.

CDR3 sequence: CASRDSGGATEETQYF. The CDR3 DNA sequence: TGTGCCAGCAGGGATAGCGGGGGGGCAACAGAGGAGACCCAGTACTTC. This chain links TRBV13 with TRBJ2-5, with 11 bases matching TRBD2. CDR1 PRHDT and CDR2 FYEKMQ come from the germline V gene (reference sequence). The CDR3 length is 16 residues. After removal of 6 bases from V and 5 bases from J, the junction contained 11 bases not matched to a gene.